This T cell receptor beta chain was sequenced during a study of blood T cell repertoires in COVID-19. The authors' processing: Estimation of nucleated cell counts was performed using reference gene primer amplification. The table came from immunoSEQ multiplex PCR; TCRdb's copy has only in-frame clones and leaves some out. V, J and clone size derive from that table, while D and trimming were established from the DNA sequence. In the table there are about 130,000 clones, 86% of which are singletons. This CDR3 comprises 15 residues. V shed 4 bases and J 5 bases; nucleotides not matched to a gene: 7. Germline CDR1 reads SGHTA; CDR2 reads FQGNSA.

This TCR was sampled from a woman aged 70 to 79 with COVID-19, enrolled during active disease. This chain uses TRBV7-2 with TRBJ2-5; TRBD2 matches at 10 bases. The source material was peripheral blood. The CDR3 reads CASSSAGGRRETQYF. CDR3 bases: TGTGCCAGCAGCTCAGCGGGGGGGCGGAGGGAGACCCAGTACTTC.